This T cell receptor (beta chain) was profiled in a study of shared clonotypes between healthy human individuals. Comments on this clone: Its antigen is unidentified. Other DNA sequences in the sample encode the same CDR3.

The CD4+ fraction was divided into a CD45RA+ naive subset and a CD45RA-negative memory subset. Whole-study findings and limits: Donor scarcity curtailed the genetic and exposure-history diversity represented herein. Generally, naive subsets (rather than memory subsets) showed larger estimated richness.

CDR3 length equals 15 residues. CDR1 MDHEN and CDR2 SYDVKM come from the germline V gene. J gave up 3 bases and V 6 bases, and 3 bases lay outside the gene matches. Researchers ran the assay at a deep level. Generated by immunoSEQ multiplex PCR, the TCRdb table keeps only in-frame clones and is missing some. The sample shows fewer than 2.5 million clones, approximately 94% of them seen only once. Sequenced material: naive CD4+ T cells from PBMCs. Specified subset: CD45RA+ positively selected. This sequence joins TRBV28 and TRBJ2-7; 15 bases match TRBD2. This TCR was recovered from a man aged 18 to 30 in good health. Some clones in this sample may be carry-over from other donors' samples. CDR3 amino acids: CASRAGLAGGYEQYF. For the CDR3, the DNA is TGTGCCAGCAGAGCGGGACTAGCGGGAGGCTACGAGCAGTACTTC.